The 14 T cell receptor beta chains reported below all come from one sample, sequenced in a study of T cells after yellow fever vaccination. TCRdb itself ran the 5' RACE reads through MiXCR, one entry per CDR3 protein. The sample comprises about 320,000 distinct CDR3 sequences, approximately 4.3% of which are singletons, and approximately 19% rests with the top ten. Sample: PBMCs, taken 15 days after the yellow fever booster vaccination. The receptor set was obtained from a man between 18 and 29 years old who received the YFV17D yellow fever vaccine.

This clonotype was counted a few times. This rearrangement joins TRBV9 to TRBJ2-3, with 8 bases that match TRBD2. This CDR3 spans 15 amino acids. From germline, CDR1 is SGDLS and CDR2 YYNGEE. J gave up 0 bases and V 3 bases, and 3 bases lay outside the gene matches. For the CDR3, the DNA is TGTGCCAGCAGCGCCGGGGGGGCTAGCACAGATACGCAGTATTTT. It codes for CASSAGGASTDTQYF.

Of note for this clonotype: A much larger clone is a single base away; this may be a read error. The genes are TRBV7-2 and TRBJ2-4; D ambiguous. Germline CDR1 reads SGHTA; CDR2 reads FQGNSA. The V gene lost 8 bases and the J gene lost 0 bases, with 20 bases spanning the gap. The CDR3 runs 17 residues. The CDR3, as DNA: TGTGCCAGCTGCGGAGACCCACGGCGACTAGCCAAAAACATTCAGTACTTC. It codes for CASCGDPRRLAKNIQYF.

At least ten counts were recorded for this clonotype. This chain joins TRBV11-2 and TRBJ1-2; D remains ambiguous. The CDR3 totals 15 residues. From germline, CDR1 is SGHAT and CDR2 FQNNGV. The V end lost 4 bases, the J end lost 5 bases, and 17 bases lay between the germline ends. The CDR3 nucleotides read TGTGCCAGCAGCTCTACGAGTACTCGGGAGTATGGCTACACCTTC. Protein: CASSSTSTREYGYTF.

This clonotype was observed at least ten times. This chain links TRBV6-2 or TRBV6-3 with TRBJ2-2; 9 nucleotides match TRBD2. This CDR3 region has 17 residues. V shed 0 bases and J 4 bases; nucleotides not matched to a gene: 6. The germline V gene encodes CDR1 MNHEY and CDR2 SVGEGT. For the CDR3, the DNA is TGTGCCAGCAGTTACTCGGGGACTAGCTACGGCACCGGGGAGCTGTTTTTT. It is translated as CASSYSGTSYGTGELFF.

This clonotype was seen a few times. The CDR3 loop reads CATSPRRDSHYEQYV. The CDR3 DNA reads TGTGCCACCAGCCCAAGACGAGACAGCCACTACGAGCAGTACGTC. The J gene is TRBJ2-7, the V gene TRBV15, with D perhaps matching TRBD1 (5 bases). Germline V CDR1 and CDR2: LNHNV, YYDKDF (reference sequence). Deletions cut 5 bases from V and 3 bases from J, with 17 bases between. The CDR3 consists of 15 residues.

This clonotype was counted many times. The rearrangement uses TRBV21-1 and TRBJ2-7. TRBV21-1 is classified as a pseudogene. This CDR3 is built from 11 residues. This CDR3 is CASSPTPEQYV. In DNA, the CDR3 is TGTGCCAGCAGCCCCACCCCCGAGCAGTACGTC.

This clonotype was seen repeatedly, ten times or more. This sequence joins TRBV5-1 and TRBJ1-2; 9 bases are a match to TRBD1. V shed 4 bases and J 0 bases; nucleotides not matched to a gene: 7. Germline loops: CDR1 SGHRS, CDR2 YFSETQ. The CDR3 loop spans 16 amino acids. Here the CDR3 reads CASSENWDRANYGYTF. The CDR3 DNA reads TGCGCCAGCAGCGAAAATTGGGACAGGGCTAACTATGGCTACACCTTC.

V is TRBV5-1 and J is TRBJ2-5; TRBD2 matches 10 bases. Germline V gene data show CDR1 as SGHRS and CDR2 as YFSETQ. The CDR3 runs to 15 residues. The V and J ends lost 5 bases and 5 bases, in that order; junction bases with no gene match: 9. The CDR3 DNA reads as TGCGCCAGCAGTTTATCTAGCGGGGGTAGGGAGACCCAGTACTTC. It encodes CASSLSSGGRETQYF.

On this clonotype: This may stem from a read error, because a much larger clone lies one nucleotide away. The CDR3 protein is CASSTRRTVQETQCF. The CDR3 region has the DNA TGTGCCAGCAGCACCAGACGGACCGTCCAAGAGACCCAGTGCTTC. The V gene is TRBV7-2, the J gene TRBJ2-5, with D unresolved. The germline V gene has CDR1 SGHTA and CDR2 FQGNSA. The CDR3 has 15 residues.

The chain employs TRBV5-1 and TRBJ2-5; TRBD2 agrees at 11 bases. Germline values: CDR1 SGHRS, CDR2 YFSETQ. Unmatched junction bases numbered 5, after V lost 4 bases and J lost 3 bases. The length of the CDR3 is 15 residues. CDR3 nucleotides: TGCGCCAGCAGCCGAGGGACTAGCGGCGAAGAGACCCAGTACTTC. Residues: CASSRGTSGEETQYF.

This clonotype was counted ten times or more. The CDR3 spells CASLRDRVNTEAFF. Written as DNA, the CDR3 is TGCGCCTCCCTTAGGGACAGGGTGAACACTGAAGCTTTCTTT. This chain connects TRBV10-2 to TRBJ1-1; the match to TRBD1 covers 9 bases. CDR1 is WSHSY, CDR2 SAAADI, per germline. The junction had 7 bases not matched to a gene; V was cut back by 11 bases and J by 0 bases. The CDR3 loop spans 14 amino acids.

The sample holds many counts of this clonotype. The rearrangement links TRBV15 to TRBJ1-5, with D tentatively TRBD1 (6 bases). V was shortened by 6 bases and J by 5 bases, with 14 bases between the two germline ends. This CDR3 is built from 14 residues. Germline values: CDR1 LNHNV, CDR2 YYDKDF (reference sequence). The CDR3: CATRRWGADQPQHF. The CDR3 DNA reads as TGTGCCACCAGAAGGTGGGGGGCTGATCAGCCCCAGCATTTT.

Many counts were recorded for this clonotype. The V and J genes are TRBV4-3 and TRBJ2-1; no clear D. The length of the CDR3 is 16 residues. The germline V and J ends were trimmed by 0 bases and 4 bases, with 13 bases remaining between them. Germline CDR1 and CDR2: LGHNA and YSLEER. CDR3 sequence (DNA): TGCGCCAGCAGCCAAGAAGGGCAGGCCGATTACAATGAGCAGTTCTTC. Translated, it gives CASSQEGQADYNEQFF.

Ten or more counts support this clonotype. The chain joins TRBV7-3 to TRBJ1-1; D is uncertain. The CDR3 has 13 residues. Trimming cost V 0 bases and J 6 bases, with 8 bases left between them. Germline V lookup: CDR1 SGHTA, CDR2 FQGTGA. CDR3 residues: CASSLTPGAEAFF. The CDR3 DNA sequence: TGTGCCAGCAGCTTAACGCCGGGCGCTGAAGCTTTCTTT.